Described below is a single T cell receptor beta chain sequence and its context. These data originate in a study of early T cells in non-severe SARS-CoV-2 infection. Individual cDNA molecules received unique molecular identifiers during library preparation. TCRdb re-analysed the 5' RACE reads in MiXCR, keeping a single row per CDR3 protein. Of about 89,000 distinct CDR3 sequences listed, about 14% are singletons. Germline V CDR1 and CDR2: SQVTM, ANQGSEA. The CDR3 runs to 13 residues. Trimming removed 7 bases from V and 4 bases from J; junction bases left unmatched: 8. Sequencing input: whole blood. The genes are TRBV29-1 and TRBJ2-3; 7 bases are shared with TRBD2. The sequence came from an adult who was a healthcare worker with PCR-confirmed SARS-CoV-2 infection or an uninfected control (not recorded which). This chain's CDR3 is CSAHRDYADTQYF. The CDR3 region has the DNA TGCAGCGCCCACCGGGACTATGCAGATACGCAGTATTTT.